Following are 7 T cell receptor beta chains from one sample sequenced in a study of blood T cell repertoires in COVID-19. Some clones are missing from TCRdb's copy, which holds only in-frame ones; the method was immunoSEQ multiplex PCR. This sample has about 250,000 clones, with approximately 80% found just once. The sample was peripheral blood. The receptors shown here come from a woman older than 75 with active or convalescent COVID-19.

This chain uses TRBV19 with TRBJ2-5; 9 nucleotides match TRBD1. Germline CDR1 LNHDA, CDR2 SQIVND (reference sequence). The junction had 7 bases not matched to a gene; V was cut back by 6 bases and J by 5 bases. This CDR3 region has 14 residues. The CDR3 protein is CASRAFDRGETQYF. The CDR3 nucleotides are TGTGCCAGTAGAGCCTTTGACAGGGGGGAGACCCAGTACTTC. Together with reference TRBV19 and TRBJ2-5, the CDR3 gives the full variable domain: DGGITQSPKYLFRKEGQNVTLSCEQNLNHDAMYWYRQDPGQGLRLIYYSQIVNDFQKGDIAEGYSVSREKKESFPLTVTSAQKNPTAFYLCASRAFDRGETQYFGPGTRLLVL.

CDR3 in amino acids: CASSSQGLSNQPQHF. CDR3 in DNA: TGTGCCAGCAGCTCCCAGGGGTTGAGCAATCAGCCCCAGCATTTT. The chain combines TRBV7-9 with TRBJ1-5; tentative D call: TRBD1 (6 bases). Germline CDR1 SEHNR, CDR2 FQNEAQ (reference sequence). V shed 4 bases and J shed 1 base, with 11 bases lying between them. The CDR3 runs to 15 residues.

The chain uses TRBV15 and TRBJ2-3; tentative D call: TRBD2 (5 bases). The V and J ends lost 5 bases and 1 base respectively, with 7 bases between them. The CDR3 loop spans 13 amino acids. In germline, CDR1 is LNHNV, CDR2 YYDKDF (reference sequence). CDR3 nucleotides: TGTGCCACCAGCGCAGCGGGCACAGATACGCAGTATTTT. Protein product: CATSAAGTDTQYF. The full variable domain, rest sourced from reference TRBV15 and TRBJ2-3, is DAMVIQNPRYQVTQFGKPVTLSCSQTLNHNVMYWYQQKSSQAPKLLFHYYDKDFNNEADTPDNFQSRRPNTSFCFLDIRSPGLGDTAMYLCATSAAGTDTQYFGPGTRLTVL.

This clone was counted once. The CDR3 DNA reads as TGCGCCAGCATACTACGTACCGAGCAGTACTTC. Translating gives CASILRTEQYF. This rearrangement joins TRBV10-1 to TRBJ2-7; D gene uncertain. The CDR3 is made up of 11 amino acids. Per the germline V gene, CDR1 is WNHNN and CDR2 is SYGVQD (reference sequence). Trimming shortened V by 7 bases and J by 6 bases, and 10 bases separated the two germline ends.

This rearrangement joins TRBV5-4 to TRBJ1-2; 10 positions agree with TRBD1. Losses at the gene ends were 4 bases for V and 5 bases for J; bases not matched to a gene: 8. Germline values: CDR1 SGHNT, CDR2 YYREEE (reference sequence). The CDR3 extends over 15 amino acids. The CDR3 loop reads CASSKKDRGSYGYTF. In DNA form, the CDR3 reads TGTGCCAGCAGCAAAAAGGACAGGGGGAGTTATGGCTACACCTTC. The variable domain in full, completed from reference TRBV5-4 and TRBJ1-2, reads ETGVTQSPTHLIKTRGQQVTLRCSSQSGHNTVSWYQQALGQGPQFIFQYYREEENGRGNFPPRFSGLQFPNYSSELNVNALELDDSALYLCASSKKDRGSYGYTFGSGTRLTVV.

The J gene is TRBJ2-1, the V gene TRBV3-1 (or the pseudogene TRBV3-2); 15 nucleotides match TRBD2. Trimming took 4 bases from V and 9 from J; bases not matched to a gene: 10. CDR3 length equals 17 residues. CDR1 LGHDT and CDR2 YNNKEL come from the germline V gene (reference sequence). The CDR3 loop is CASSLHAPGLAGGEQFF. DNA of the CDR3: TGTGCCAGCAGCCTACACGCCCCGGGACTAGCGGGGGGTGAGCAGTTCTTC.

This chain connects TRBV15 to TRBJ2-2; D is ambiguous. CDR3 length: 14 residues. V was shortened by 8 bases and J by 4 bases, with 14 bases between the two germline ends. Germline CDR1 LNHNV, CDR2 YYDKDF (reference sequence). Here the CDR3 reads CATGHPHGTGELFF. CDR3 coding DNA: TGTGCCACCGGGCACCCCCACGGCACCGGGGAGCTGTTTTTT.